Described below is a single TCR beta chain sequence and its context. Its target is not known. This CDR3 contains 13 residues. The trim removed 3 bases at V and 8 bases at J, leaving 5 bases unmatched. CDR1 LNHNV and CDR2 YYDKDF come from the germline V gene (reference sequence). This sample was taken from a study of CD8+ T cells in alopecia areata. About the research overall: Once tofacitinib had been taken for 6 to 18 months, 6 months off drug followed.

Researchers gathered lesional scalp punch biopsies and peripheral blood from patients with alopecia areata. RNA was extracted and reverse transcribed into cDNA as the sequencing template. TCRdb's table, derived via immunoSEQ multiplex PCR, lists solely in-frame clones and lacks some. The table lists more than 150,000 clones, about 60% of them singletons. Study conclusions and caveats: Especially in alopecia totalis/universalis, lesional scalp showed greater clonality than normal scalp did. Patients displayed less clarity in TCR sharing than mice, a finding possibly related to HLA.

The chain links TRBV15 to TRBJ1-2; 8 bases align to TRBD1. The sequence was obtained from a human donor with alopecia areata. The sample here was CD4+ T cells sorted from blood, taken at week 0. The CDR3 DNA sequence: TGTGCCACCAGCAGGCGGACAGGGCAGGGCTACACCTTC. Its translation: CATSRRTGQGYTF. Using reference TRBV15 and TRBJ1-2 for the parts outside the CDR3, the full variable domain is DAMVIQNPRYQVTQFGKPVTLSCSQTLNHNVMYWYQQKSSQAPKLLFHYYDKDFNNEADTPDNFQSRRPNTSFCFLDIRSPGLGDTAMYLCATSRRTGQGYTFGSGTRLTVV.